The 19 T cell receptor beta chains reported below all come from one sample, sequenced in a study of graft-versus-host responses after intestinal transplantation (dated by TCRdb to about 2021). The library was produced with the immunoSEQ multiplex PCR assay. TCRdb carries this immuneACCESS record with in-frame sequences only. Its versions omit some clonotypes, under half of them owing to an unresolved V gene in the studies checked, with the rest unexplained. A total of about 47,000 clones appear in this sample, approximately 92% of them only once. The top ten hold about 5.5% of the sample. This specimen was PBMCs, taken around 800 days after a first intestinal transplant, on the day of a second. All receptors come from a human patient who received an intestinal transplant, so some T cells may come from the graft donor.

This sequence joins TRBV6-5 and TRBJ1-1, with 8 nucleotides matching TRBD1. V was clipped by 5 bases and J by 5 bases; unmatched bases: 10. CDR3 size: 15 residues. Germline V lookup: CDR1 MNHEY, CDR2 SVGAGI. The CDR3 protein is CASSQGQGRRTEAFF. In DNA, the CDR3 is TGTGCCAGCAGTCAAGGACAGGGCCGAAGGACTGAAGCTTTCTTT.

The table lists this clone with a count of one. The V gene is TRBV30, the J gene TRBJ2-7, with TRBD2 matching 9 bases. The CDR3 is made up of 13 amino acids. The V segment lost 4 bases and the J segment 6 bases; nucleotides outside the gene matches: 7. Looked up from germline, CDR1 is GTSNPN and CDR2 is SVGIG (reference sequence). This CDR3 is CAWNPLAGFEQYF. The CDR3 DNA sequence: TGTGCCTGGAATCCGCTAGCGGGATTCGAGCAGTACTTC.

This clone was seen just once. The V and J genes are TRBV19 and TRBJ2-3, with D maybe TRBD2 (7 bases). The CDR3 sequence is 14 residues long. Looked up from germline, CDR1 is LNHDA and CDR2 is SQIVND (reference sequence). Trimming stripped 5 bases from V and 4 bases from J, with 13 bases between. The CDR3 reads CASSPRGAADTQYF. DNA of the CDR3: TGTGCCAGTAGTCCTCGGGGGGCGGCAGATACGCAGTATTTT.

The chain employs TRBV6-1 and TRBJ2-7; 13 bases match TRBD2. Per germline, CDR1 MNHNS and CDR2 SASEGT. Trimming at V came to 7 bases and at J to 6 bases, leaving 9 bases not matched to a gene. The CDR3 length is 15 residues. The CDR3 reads CASTEGLAGVSEQYF. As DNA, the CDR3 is TGTGCCAGCACCGAAGGACTAGCGGGAGTAAGCGAGCAGTACTTC.

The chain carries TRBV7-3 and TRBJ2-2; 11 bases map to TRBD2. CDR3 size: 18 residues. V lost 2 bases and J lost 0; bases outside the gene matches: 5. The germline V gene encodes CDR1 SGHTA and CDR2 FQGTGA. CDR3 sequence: CASSLGSSGRSNTGELFF. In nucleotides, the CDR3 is TGTGCCAGCAGCTTAGGGTCTAGCGGGAGGTCGAACACCGGGGAGCTGTTTTTT.

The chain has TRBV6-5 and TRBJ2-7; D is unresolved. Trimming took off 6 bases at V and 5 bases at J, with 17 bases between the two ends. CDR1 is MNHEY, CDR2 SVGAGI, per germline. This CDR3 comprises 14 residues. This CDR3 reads CASSPWGTGDEQYF. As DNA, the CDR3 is TGTGCCAGCAGCCCCTGGGGAACTGGGGACGAGCAGTACTTC.

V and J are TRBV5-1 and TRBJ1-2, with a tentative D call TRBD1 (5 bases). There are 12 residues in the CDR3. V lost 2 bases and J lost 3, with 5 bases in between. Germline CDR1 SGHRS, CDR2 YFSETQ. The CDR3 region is CASSLGDYGYTF. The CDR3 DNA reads TGCGCCAGCAGCTTAGGGGACTATGGCTACACCTTC.

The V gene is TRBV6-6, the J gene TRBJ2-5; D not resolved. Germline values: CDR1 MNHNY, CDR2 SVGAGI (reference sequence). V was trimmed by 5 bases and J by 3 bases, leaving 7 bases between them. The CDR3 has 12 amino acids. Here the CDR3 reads CASSTVKETQYF. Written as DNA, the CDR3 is TGTGCCAGCAGTACAGTGAAAGAGACCCAGTACTTC.

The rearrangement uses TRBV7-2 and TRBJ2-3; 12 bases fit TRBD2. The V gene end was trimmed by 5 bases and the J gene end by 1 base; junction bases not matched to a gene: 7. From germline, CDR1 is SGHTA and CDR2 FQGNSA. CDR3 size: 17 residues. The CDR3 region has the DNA TGTGCCAGCAGCCCGACTAGCGGGAGCTGGGGCACAGATACGCAGTATTTT. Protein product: CASSPTSGSWGTDTQYF.

The DNA for the CDR3 is TGTGCCAGCTCACCGGCAGGGGGCAATCAGCCCCAGCATTTT. Translated, it gives CASSPAGGNQPQHF. The chain recombines TRBV18 with TRBJ1-5, with a possible D match to TRBD1 (6 bases). V lost 3 bases to trimming and J lost 2 bases, with 8 bases between them. The CDR3 contains 14 residues. CDR1 and CDR2 from the germline V gene are KGHSH and LQKENI.

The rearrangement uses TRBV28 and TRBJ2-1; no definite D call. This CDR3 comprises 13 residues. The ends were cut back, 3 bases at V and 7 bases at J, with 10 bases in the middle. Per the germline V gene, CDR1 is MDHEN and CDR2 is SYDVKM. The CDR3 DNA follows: TGTGCCAGCAGTTTGGGTCGGGTAAATGAGCAGTTCTTC. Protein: CASSLGRVNEQFF.

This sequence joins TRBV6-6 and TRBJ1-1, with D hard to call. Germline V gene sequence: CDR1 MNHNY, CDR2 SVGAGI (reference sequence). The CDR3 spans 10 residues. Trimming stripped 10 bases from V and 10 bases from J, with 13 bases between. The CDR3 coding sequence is TGTGCCATCGGGGAGGGAGCAGCTTTCTTT. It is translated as CAIGEGAAFF.

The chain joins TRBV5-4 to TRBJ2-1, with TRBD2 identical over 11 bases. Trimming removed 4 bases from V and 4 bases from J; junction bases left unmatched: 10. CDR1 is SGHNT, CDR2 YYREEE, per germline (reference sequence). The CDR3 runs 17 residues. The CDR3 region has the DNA TGTGCCAGCAGCCCGGGACTAGCGGCGTACCCGTACAATGAGCAGTTCTTC. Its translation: CASSPGLAAYPYNEQFF.

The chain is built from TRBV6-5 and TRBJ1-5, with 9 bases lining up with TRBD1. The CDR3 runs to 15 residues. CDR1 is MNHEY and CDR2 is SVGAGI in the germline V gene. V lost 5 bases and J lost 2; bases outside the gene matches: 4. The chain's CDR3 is CASSTDRGGNQPQHF. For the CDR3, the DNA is TGTGCCAGCAGTACGGACAGGGGAGGCAATCAGCCCCAGCATTTT.

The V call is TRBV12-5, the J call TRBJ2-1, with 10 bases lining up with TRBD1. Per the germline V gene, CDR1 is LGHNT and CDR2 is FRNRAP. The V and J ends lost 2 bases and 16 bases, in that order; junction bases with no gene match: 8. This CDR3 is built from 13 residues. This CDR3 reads CASGLSPGTGVFF. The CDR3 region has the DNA TGTGCTAGTGGTTTGTCCCCCGGGACAGGGGTATTCTTC.

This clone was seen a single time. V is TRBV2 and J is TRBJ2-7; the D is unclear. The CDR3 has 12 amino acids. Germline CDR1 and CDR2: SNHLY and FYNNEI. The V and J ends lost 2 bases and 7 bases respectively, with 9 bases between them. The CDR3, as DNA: TGTGCCAGCAGTGAATACGAAAAAGAGCAGTACTTC. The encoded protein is CASSEYEKEQYF.

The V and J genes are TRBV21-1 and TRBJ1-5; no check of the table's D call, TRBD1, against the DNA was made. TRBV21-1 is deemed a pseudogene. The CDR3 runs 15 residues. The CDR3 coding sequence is TGTGCCAGCAGCAAACGACAGAATAGCAATCAGCCCCAGCATTTT. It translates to CASSKRQNSNQPQHF.

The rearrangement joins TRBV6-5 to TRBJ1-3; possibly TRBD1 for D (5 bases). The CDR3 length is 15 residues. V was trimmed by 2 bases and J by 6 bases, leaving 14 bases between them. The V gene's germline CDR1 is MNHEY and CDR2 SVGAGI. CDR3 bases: TGTGCCAGCAGTTACGGCCAGGGAGCCCTAAACACCATATATTTT. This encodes CASSYGQGALNTIYF.

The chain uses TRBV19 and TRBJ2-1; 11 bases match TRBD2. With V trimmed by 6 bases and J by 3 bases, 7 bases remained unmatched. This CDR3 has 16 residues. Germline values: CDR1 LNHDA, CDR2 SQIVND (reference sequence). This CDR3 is CASRSGTSGDYNEQFF. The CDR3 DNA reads TGTGCCAGTAGAAGCGGGACTAGCGGAGACTACAATGAGCAGTTCTTC.